This T cell receptor beta chain was captured in a study of T cells expressing NK-cell markers. Overall study findings and caveats: Four donors likewise had their CD3+CD56-NKG2C+ fraction led by these clonotypes.

As to this clonotype: Its antigen is undetermined.

TCRdb reprocessed the 5' RACE reads, with one entry per CDR3 protein and no DNA. Listed are hundreds of thousands of distinct CDR3 sequences; roughly 5.4% falls within the top ten. The germline gives CDR1 SEHNR, CDR2 FQNEAQ (reference sequence). This CDR3 has 13 amino acids. This chain joins TRBV7-9 and TRBJ2-6; TCRdb proposes TRBD2, but this gene call is untestable without DNA. Sequencing input: blood T cells: a sorted CD56 or NKG2C T cell subset, CD4+ or CD8+ T cells, or bulk PBMC T cells (not recorded which). The clonotype was recovered from a man between 18 and 69 years old in good health. CDR3 residues: CAGLWAGANVLTF.